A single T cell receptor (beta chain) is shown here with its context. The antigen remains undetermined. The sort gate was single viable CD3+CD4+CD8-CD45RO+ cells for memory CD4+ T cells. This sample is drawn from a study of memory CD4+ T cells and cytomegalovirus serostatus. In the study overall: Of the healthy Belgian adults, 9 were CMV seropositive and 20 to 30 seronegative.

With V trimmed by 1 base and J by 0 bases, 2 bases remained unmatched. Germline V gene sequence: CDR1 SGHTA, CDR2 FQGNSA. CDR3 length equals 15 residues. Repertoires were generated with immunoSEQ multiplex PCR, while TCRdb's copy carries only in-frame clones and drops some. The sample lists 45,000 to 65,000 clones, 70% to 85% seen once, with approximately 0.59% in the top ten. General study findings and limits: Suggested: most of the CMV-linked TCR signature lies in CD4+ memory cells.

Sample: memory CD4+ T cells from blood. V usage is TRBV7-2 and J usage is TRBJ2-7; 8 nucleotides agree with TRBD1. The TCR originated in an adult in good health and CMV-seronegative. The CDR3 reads CASSLVQGGSYEQYF. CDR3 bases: TGTGCCAGCAGCTTAGTACAGGGGGGCTCCTACGAGCAGTACTTC.